The next 15 T cell receptor beta chains were all read from a single sample in a study of chemoradiotherapy in HPV16-positive cancers. TCRdb keeps only in-frame clones here, not all; method: immunoSEQ multiplex PCR. The sample shows 25,000 to 40,000 clones, approximately 86% of them seen only once. Sample: blood, taken from a patient who underwent chemoradiotherapy. Every receptor here comes from a human donor with HPV-associated anogenital cancer.

This clone was observed a single time. The chain recombines TRBV4-2 with TRBJ2-5, with D possibly TRBD2 on 7 matching bases. This CDR3 spans 16 amino acids. The germline V and J ends were trimmed by 5 bases and 5 bases, with 21 bases remaining between them. The germline V gene encodes CDR1 LGHNA and CDR2 YNFKEQ. The DNA for the CDR3 is TGTGCCAGCAGCGAAACCGGGGGGCCCCTGGGGGAGACCCAGTACTTC. It translates to CASSETGGPLGETQYF.

V is TRBV7-9 and J is TRBJ1-1, with a weak D call TRBD1 (5 bases). The V gene lost 5 bases and the J gene lost 5 bases, with 12 bases spanning the gap. Germline V gene lookup returns CDR1 SEHNR and CDR2 FQNEAQ (reference sequence). The CDR3 covers 13 residues. CDR3 in amino acids: CASSVNEGTEAFF. The DNA for the CDR3 is TGTGCCAGCAGCGTAAACGAGGGGACTGAAGCTTTCTTT.

The J gene is TRBJ1-3, the V gene TRBV5-6, with no clear D. The CDR3 covers 14 residues. V lost 4 bases, J lost 0 bases, and 8 bases lay in between. In germline, CDR1 is SGHDT, CDR2 YYEEEE. The CDR3 region is CASSHSYSGNTIYF. CDR3 in DNA: TGTGCCAGCAGCCATAGTTACTCTGGAAACACCATATATTTT.

This clone was picked up one time. The chain has TRBV2 and TRBJ2-2; TRBD2 agrees at 9 bases. The CDR3 extends over 17 amino acids. With 2 bases clipped from V and 6 bases from J, the junction kept 10 bases outside the gene matches. The germline gives CDR1 SNHLY, CDR2 FYNNEI. The CDR3: CASSEKSGGFSSGELFF. The CDR3 bases are TGTGCCAGCAGTGAAAAGAGCGGGGGGTTTTCTTCCGGGGAGCTGTTTTTT. The full variable domain, rest sourced from reference TRBV2 and TRBJ2-2, is EPEVTQTPSHQVTQMGQEVILRCVPISNHLYFYWYRQILGQKVEFLVSFYNNEISEKSEIFDDQFSVERPDGSNFTLKIRSTKLEDSAMYFCASSEKSGGFSSGELFFGEGSRLTVL.

The chain uses TRBV7-2 and TRBJ2-2; 7 nucleotides align to TRBD1. CDR3 size: 12 residues. Germline values: CDR1 SGHTA, CDR2 FQGNSA. The CDR3 coding sequence is TGTGCGAGTACAGGGGACACCGGGGAGCTGTTTTTT. Amino acids: CASTGDTGELFF.

This clone was seen more than once but under ten times. The V gene is TRBV6-4, the J gene TRBJ2-2, with a possible D match to TRBD2 (5 bases). This CDR3 comprises 13 residues. V dropped 6 bases and J dropped 5 bases, with 10 bases sitting between them. Germline-derived CDR1 and CDR2 are MRHNA and SNTAGT. CDR3: CASSNGGTGELFF. CDR3 DNA: TGTGCCAGCAGCAACGGAGGTACCGGGGAGCTGTTTTTT.

The chain uses TRBV4-2 and TRBJ2-3; the match to TRBD1 covers 7 bases. Germline V CDR1 and CDR2: LGHNA, YNFKEQ. The CDR3 runs 16 residues. V lost 5 bases, J lost 2 bases, and 10 bases stayed unmatched. The CDR3 DNA sequence: TGTGCCAGCAGCAAAAGTTGGGACAGCGCCACAGATACGCAGTATTTT. This sequence encodes CASSKSWDSATDTQYF.

The rearrangement links TRBV7-8 to TRBJ1-4; D possibly corresponds to TRBD1 (6 bases). Germline V gives CDR1 SGHVS, CDR2 FQNEAQ. Trimming shortened V by 4 bases and J by 4 bases, and 13 bases separated the two germline ends. This CDR3 spans 15 amino acids. CDR3 nucleotide sequence: TGTGCCAGCAGCTCCGCCGGGACATATAATGAAAAACTGTTTTTT. It translates to CASSSAGTYNEKLFF.

The chain is built from TRBV6-1 and TRBJ1-4, with TRBD1 as a possible D gene (5 bases). CDR1 MNHNS and CDR2 SASEGT come from the germline V gene. The V end lost 1 base, the J end lost 7 bases, and 10 bases lay between the germline ends. The CDR3 is 14 residues long. Here the CDR3 reads CASSEVQGGEKLFF. CDR3 in DNA: TGTGCCAGCAGTGAAGTCCAGGGTGGTGAAAAACTGTTTTTT.

The count of this clone is one. The V and J genes are TRBV7-9 and TRBJ1-5; D perhaps matches TRBD1 (5 bases). Trimming shortened V by 5 bases and J by 0 bases, and 11 bases separated the two germline ends. The CDR3 length is 15 residues. Germline-derived CDR1 and CDR2 are SEHNR and FQNEAQ (reference sequence). The DNA of the CDR3 is TGTGCCAGCAGCCCAGGACACCTTAGCAATCAGCCCCAGCATTTT. Translation: CASSPGHLSNQPQHF.

The chain links TRBV5-4 to TRBJ1-1, with 7 bases lining up with TRBD1. Germline V lookup: CDR1 SGHNT, CDR2 YYREEE (reference sequence). With V trimmed by 4 bases and J by 5 bases, 11 bases remained unmatched. The CDR3 spans 15 residues. CDR3 sequence: CASSLLAGQFTEAFF. The CDR3 nucleotides are TGTGCCAGCAGCCTCCTAGCGGGACAGTTTACTGAAGCTTTCTTT.

This chain uses TRBV5-6 with TRBJ2-1, with D maybe TRBD1 (6 bases). V gave up 1 base and J gave up 0 bases, with 8 bases separating them. From germline, CDR1 is SGHDT and CDR2 YYEEEE. The CDR3 totals 15 residues. In DNA form, the CDR3 reads TGTGCCAGCAGCTTGCAGGGGAGCTCCTACAATGAGCAGTTCTTC. Its protein is CASSLQGSSYNEQFF.

The V call is TRBV5-1, the J call TRBJ1-1; unclear D gene. Germline CDR1 reads SGHRS; CDR2 reads YFSETQ. V was pared by 0 bases and J by 2 bases, with 8 bases between. The CDR3 length is 14 residues. Here the CDR3 DNA reads TGCGCCAGCAGCTTGGCAGCAGATAACACTGAAGCTTTCTTT. It codes for CASSLAADNTEAFF.

The J gene is TRBJ2-1, the V gene TRBV11-2; D gene unclear. Germline values: CDR1 SGHAT, CDR2 FQNNGV. Deletions cut 1 base from V and 7 bases from J, with 5 bases between. This CDR3 has 12 amino acids. CDR3 in amino acids: CASSLARNEQFF. The DNA of the CDR3 is TGTGCCAGCAGCTTAGCTAGAAATGAGCAGTTCTTC. Based on the CDR3 plus reference TRBV11-2 and TRBJ2-1, the full variable domain is EAGVAQSPRYKIIEKRQSVAFWCNPISGHATLYWYQQILGQGPKLLIQFQNNGVVDDSQLPKDRFSAERLKGVDSTLKIQPAKLEDSAVYLCASSLARNEQFFGPGTRLTVL.

The chain combines TRBV7-9 with TRBJ1-1; D is ambiguous. The CDR3 is 13 residues long. V was cut by 5 bases and J by 0 bases, with 7 bases left in between. Per germline, CDR1 SEHNR and CDR2 FQNEAQ (reference sequence). The DNA of the CDR3 is TGTGCCAGCAGCGTAACAGTGAACACTGAAGCTTTCTTT. Translated, it gives CASSVTVNTEAFF.